Detailed here is one T cell receptor beta chain. Antigen specificity is unknown. PCR amplification relied on 60 Vbeta primers (plus 13 Jbeta primers). The repertoire was sequenced with immunoSEQ multiplex PCR; TCRdb's copy has only in-frame clones and lacks some. The table has about 150,000 clones, over 60% seen once; the top ten hold roughly 2%. This entry belongs to a study of cytomegalovirus exposure and HLA in healthy donors. General study findings and limits: In the analysis, some V segments, TRBV6-2 and TRBV6-3 included, were excluded as indistinguishable.

In germline, CDR1 is SGHNT, CDR2 YYREEE (reference sequence). This CDR3 has 15 amino acids. Trimming took off 4 bases at V and 3 bases at J, with 17 bases between the two ends. The sequenced material came from PBMCs. The sequence was collected from a woman aged 40 to 49 in good health and CMV-seronegative. This chain links TRBV5-4 with TRBJ2-7; a possible D gene is TRBD2 (6 bases). The CDR3 is CASSHNRGGNYEQYF. CDR3 DNA sequence: TGTGCCAGCAGCCATAACAGAGGAGGGAACTACGAGCAGTACTTC.